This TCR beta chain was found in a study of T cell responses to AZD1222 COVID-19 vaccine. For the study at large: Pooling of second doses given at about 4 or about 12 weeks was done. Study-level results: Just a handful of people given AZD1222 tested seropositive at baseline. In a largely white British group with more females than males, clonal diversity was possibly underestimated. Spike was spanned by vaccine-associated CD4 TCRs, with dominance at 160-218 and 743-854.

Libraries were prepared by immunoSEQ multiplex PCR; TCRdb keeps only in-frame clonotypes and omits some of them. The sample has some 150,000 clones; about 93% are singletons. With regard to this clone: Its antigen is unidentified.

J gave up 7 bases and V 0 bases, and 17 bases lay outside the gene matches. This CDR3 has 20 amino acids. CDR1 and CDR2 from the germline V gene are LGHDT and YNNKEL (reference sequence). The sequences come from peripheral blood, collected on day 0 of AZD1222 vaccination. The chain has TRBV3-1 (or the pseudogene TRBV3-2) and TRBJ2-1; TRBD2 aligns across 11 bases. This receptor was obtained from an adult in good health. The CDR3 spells CASSQEVASGRSRARNEQFF. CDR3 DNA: TGTGCCAGCAGCCAAGAGGTGGCTAGCGGGAGGTCCCGGGCCAGGAATGAGCAGTTCTTC.